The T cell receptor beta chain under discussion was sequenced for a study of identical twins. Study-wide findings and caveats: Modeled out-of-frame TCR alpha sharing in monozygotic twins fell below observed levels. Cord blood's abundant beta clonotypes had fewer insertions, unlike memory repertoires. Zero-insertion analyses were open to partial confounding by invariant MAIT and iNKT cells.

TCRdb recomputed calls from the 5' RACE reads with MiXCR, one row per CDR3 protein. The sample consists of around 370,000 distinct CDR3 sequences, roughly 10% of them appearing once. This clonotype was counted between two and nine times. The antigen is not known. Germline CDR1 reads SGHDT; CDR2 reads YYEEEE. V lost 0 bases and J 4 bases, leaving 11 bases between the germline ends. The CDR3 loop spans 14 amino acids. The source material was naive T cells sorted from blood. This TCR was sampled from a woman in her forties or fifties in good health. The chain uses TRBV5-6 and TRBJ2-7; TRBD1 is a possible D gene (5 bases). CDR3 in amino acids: CASSLGQGRYEQYV. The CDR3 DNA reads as TGTGCCAGCAGCTTGGGGCAGGGCCGTTACGAGCAGTACGTC.